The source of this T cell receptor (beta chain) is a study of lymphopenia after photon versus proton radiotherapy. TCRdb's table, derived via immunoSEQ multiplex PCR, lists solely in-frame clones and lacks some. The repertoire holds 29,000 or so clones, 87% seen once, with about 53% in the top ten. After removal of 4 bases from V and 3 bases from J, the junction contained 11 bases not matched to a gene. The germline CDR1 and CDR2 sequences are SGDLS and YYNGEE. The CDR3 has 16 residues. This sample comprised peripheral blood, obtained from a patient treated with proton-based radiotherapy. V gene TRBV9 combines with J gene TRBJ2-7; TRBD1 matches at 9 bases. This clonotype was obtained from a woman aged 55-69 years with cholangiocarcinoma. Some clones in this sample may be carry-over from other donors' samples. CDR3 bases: TGTGCCAGCAGCTCCCCTTCGGGGACAGGGAACTACGAGCAGTACTTC. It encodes CASSSPSGTGNYEQYF.